This T cell receptor beta chain was captured by sequencing in a study of CD8 T cells in Susac syndrome. Deletions cut 2 bases from V and 4 bases from J, with 14 bases between. CDR3 length: 15 residues. It was with random hexamers that 0.5 to 1 ug RNA was reverse transcribed. Each CDR3 protein is one row after TCRdb ran MiXCR on the immunoSEQ multiplex PCR reads. Seen here are 300,000 or so distinct CDR3 sequences, around 92% observed once, and the top ten hold about 0.07%. This sequence joins TRBV12-3 or TRBV12-4 and TRBJ2-5, with D possibly TRBD1 on 6 matching bases. Sequencing input: CD4+ T cells from PBMCs. The sequence derives from a human donor with multiple sclerosis. As DNA, the CDR3 is TGTGCCAGCAGTTTAAGCCTGGGGGCGGGAGAGACCCAGTACTTC. This encodes CASSLSLGAGETQYF.